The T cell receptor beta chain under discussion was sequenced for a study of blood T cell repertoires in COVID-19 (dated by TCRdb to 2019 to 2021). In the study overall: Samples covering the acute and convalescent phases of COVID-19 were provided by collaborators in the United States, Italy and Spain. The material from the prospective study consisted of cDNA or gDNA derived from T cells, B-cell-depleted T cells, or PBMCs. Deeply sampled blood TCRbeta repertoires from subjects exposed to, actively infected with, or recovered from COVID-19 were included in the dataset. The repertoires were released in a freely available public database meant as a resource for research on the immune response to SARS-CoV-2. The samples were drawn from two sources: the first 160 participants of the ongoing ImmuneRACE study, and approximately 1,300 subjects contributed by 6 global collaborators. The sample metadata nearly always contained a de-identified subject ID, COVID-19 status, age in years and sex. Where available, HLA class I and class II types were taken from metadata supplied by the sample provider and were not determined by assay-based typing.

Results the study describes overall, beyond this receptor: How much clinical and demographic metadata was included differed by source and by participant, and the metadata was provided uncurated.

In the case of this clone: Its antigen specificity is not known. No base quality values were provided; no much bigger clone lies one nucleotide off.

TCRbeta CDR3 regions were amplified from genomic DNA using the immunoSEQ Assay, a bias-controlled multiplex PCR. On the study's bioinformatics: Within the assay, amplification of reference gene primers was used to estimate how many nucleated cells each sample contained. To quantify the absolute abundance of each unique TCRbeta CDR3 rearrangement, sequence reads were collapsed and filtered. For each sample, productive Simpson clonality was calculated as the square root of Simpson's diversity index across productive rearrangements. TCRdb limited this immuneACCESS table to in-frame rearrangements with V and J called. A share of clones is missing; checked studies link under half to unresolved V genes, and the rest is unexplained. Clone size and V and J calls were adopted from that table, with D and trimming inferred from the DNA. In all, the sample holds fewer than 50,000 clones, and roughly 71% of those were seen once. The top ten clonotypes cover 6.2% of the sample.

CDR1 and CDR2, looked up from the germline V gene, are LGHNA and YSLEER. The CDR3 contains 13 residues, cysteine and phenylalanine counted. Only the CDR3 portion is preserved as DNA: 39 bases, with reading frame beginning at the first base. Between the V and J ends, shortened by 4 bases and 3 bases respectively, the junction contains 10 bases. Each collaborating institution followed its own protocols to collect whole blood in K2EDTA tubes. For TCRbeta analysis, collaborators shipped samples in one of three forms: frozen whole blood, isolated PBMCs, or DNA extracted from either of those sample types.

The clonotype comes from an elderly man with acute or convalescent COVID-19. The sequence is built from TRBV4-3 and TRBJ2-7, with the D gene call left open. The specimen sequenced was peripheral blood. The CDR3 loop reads CASSPNTNYEQYF. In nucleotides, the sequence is TGCGCCAGCAGCCCGAACACCAACTACGAGCAGTACTTC.